The 32 T cell receptor beta chains below all came from one sample that was sequenced in a study of T cell repertoires in cytomegalovirus infection. TCRdb independently ran MiXCR on the reads; one entry per CDR3 protein. The table records some 300,000 distinct CDR3 sequences, 8% to 10% of them present only once. The sample taken for sequencing was PBMCs. The receptors come from a human donor in good health (CMV status not recorded). Some clones in this sample may be carry-over from other donors' samples.

In this sample, this clonotype turned up many times. The rearrangement links TRBV7-2 to TRBJ1-3; D is unresolved. V lost 3 bases and J 8 bases, leaving 8 bases between the germline ends. This CDR3 comprises 12 residues. Germline V CDR1 and CDR2: SGHTA, FQGNSA. CDR3 sequence (DNA): TGTGCCAGCAGCTTCTCCAGATACACCATATATTTT. Amino acid sequence: CASSFSRYTIYF. The full variable domain, with the rest looked up from reference TRBV7-2 and TRBJ1-3, is GAGVSQSPSNKVTEKGKDVELRCDPISGHTALYWYRQSLGQGLEFLIYFQGNSAPDKSGLPSDRFSAERTGGSVSTLTIQRTQQEDSAVYLCASSFSRYTIYFGEGSWLTVV.

In DNA form, the CDR3 reads TGTGCCAGCAGCTTAAGGACAGCGATAAGCACAGATACGCAGTATTTT. This sequence encodes CASSLRTAISTDTQYF. V usage is TRBV9 and J usage is TRBJ2-3, with a weak D call TRBD1 (6 bases). CDR3 length equals 16 residues. Trimming pared 4 bases from V and 0 bases from J, leaving 15 bases between. Germline loops: CDR1 SGDLS, CDR2 YYNGEE.

This clonotype was detected only a few times. This chain joins TRBV29-1 and TRBJ2-5, with D perhaps TRBD1 (5 bases). The CDR3 loop spans 12 amino acids. CDR1 SQVTM and CDR2 ANQGSEA come from the germline V gene. Trimming took off 4 bases at V and 4 bases at J, with 10 bases between the two ends. CDR3 residues: CSVAPGAETQYF. For the CDR3, the DNA is TGCAGCGTTGCCCCTGGGGCAGAGACCCAGTACTTC.

Ten or more counts support this clonotype. The CDR3 sequence: CSARGGTGDPQYF. The CDR3 nucleotides are TGCAGTGCTAGAGGAGGGACCGGTGATCCGCAGTATTTT. The chain couples TRBV20-1 to TRBJ2-3; D is possibly TRBD1 or TRBD2 (5 bases each). The V end lost 1 base, the J end lost 10 bases, and 15 bases lay between the germline ends. From germline, CDR1 is DFQATT and CDR2 SNEGSKA (reference sequence). The CDR3 length is 13 residues.

This clonotype was recorded many times. The chain couples TRBV7-9 to TRBJ1-6; no reliable D call. V was cut by 4 bases and J by 7 bases, with 5 bases left in between. Germline V gene sequence: CDR1 SEHNR, CDR2 FQNEAQ (reference sequence). The CDR3 sequence is 12 residues long. CDR3 amino acids: CASSSQNSPLHF. The DNA of the CDR3 is TGTGCCAGCAGCTCACAGAATTCACCCCTCCACTTT.

This clonotype was recorded at least ten times. The chain couples TRBV28 to TRBJ2-3; D may be TRBD2 (6 bases). V lost 3 bases and J 4 bases, leaving 14 bases between the germline ends. This CDR3 spans 15 amino acids. Germline-derived CDR1 and CDR2 are MDHEN and SYDVKM. CDR3 DNA sequence: TGTGCCAGCAGTTTCTCGGGGGTTGGTGCAGATACGCAGTATTTT. Amino acid sequence: CASSFSGVGADTQYF.

This clonotype was counted ten times or more. The chain has TRBV6-1 and TRBJ2-5; TRBD2 agrees at 15 bases. The CDR3 is made up of 14 amino acids. CDR1 is MNHNS and CDR2 is SASEGT in the germline V gene. The V gene end was trimmed by 11 bases and the J gene end by 5 bases; junction bases not matched to a gene: 6. CDR3 amino acids: CASGLAGGVETQYF. Here the CDR3 DNA reads TGTGCCTCGGGACTAGCGGGGGGAGTGGAGACCCAGTACTTC.

This clonotype has only a few counts. The chain couples TRBV20-1 to TRBJ1-3; the D gene is possibly TRBD1 (5 bases). Germline CDR1 is DFQATT and CDR2 is SNEGSKA (reference sequence). Trimming removed 3 bases at V and 3 bases at J, with 12 bases between. This CDR3 has 14 residues. CDR3 coding DNA: TGCAGTGCTAGGGGACGGAGTCTTGGAAACACCATATATTTT. Its translation: CSARGRSLGNTIYF.

This clonotype came up many times. This rearrangement joins TRBV14 to TRBJ1-2; 7 nucleotides match TRBD1. The CDR3 is made up of 17 amino acids. Germline assignment: CDR1 SGHDN and CDR2 FVKESK. Trimming took 1 base from V and 4 from J; bases not matched to a gene: 12. In DNA, the CDR3 is TGTGCCAGCAGCCAAGTTGGGAGGACAGGCCGGCCCTATGGCTACACCTTC. Residues: CASSQVGRTGRPYGYTF.

This clonotype was counted at least ten times. The V call is TRBV7-2, the J call TRBJ2-5; 7 bases line up with TRBD1. Germline V gene sequence: CDR1 SGHTA, CDR2 FQGNSA. There are 15 residues in the CDR3. The V segment lost 5 bases and the J segment 5 bases; nucleotides outside the gene matches: 11. In nucleotides, the CDR3 is TGTGCCAGCAGCATCCCGACAGGGCACAGGGAGACCCAGTACTTC. This codes for CASSIPTGHRETQYF.

As for this clonotype: A read error is possible here, since a much larger clone lies one base away. V gene TRBV29-1 combines with J gene TRBJ2-4, with D unresolved. Per the germline V gene, CDR1 is SQVTM and CDR2 is ANQGSEA. This CDR3 is built from 12 residues. V was clipped by 3 bases and J by 7 bases, with 10 bases between them. CDR3 residues: CSVDYGMNIQYF. CDR3 coding DNA: TGCAGCGTTGACTATGGGATGAACATTCAGTACTTC.

This clonotype was detected many times. The chain joins TRBV7-2 to TRBJ2-1; 7 bases are shared with TRBD1. This CDR3 contains 15 residues. The V segment lost 3 bases and the J segment 8 bases; nucleotides outside the gene matches: 10. Germline lookup yields CDR1 SGHTA and CDR2 FQGNSA. CDR3 DNA: TGTGCCAGCAGCTTCTACAGGGGCCCGGGGTATGAGCAGTTCTTC. It specifies CASSFYRGPGYEQFF.

This clonotype has ten or more counts. V gene TRBV27 combines with J gene TRBJ2-7, with TRBD2 as a possible D gene (5 bases). V lost 7 bases and J lost 0, with 7 bases in between. CDR3 size: 12 residues. Germline V gives CDR1 MNHEY, CDR2 SMNVEV (reference sequence). CDR3 residues: CASMGSSYEQYV. The CDR3 bases are TGTGCCAGCATGGGGAGCTCCTACGAGCAGTACGTC.

This clonotype has at least ten counts. The chain has TRBV7-2 and TRBJ1-6, with 7 bases fitting TRBD1. The CDR3 is 14 amino acids. Germline CDR1 is SGHTA and CDR2 is FQGNSA. J was trimmed by 9 bases and V by 8 bases; bases with no gene match: 10. The CDR3 DNA reads TGTGCCAGCCATTCCAGGGGGAAAACTTCACCCCTCCACTTT. Translating gives CASHSRGKTSPLHF.

The chain uses TRBV24-1 and TRBJ2-7, with 9 nucleotides matching TRBD1. V lost 12 bases and J lost 6; bases outside the gene matches: 17. CDR3 length: 15 amino acids. Germline CDR1 is KGHDR and CDR2 is SFDVKD. The CDR3 sequence: CAPGAGTGPSAEQYV. The CDR3 DNA reads TGTGCCCCCGGCGCGGGGACAGGGCCCTCCGCCGAGCAGTACGTC.

This chain uses TRBV5-1 with TRBJ2-5; 7 bases are shared with TRBD1. CDR3 size: 14 residues. V was pared by 0 bases and J by 5 bases, with 4 bases of the junction left unmatched. Germline-derived CDR1 and CDR2 are SGHRS and YFSETQ. The CDR3 protein is CASSLEGRGETQYF. The CDR3 bases are TGCGCCAGCAGCTTGGAGGGCAGGGGGGAGACCCAGTACTTC.

This clonotype occurred many times. The chain is built from TRBV7-2 and TRBJ2-4; TRBD1 might be the D (7 bases). Germline values: CDR1 SGHTA, CDR2 FQGNSA. Trimming removed 5 bases at V and 3 bases at J, with 17 bases between. CDR3 length equals 16 residues. The CDR3 bases are TGTGCCAGCAGCGCGCCAGGGGGGTACGACAAAAACATTCAGTACTTC. Translation gives CASSAPGGYDKNIQYF.

This clonotype was seen repeatedly, ten times or more. J is TRBJ2-3 and V is TRBV6-5, with TRBD1 identical over 10 bases. The germline V gene has CDR1 MNHEY and CDR2 SVGAGI. J gave up 4 bases and V 0 bases, and 1 base lay outside the gene matches. The CDR3 covers 15 residues. In nucleotides, the CDR3 is TGTGCCAGCAGTTACTCCGGGACAGGGGCAGATACGCAGTATTTT. Translation gives CASSYSGTGADTQYF.

This clonotype was recorded at least ten times. The J gene is TRBJ2-5, the V gene TRBV6-5; TRBD2 agrees at 13 bases. The CDR3 contains 17 residues. After removal of 6 bases from V and 0 bases from J, the junction contained 7 bases not matched to a gene. Germline CDR1 and CDR2: MNHEY and SVGAGI. CDR3 loop: CASRMTSGGMYQETQYF. In DNA, the CDR3 is TGTGCCAGCAGAATGACTAGCGGGGGGATGTACCAAGAGACCCAGTACTTC.

This clonotype was seen at least ten times. The chain combines TRBV5-4 with TRBJ2-2; 7 nucleotides agree with TRBD1. The CDR3 consists of 13 residues. Germline V gene sequence: CDR1 SGHNT, CDR2 YYREEE (reference sequence). The ends lost 4 bases at V and 7 bases at J; junction bases unmatched: 4. This CDR3 is CASSPRQGGELFF. CDR3 nucleotide sequence: TGTGCCAGCAGCCCTAGACAGGGCGGGGAGCTGTTTTTT.

J is TRBJ2-3 and V is TRBV18; TRBD2 matches 9 bases. The CDR3 sequence is 15 residues long. Germline V gene data show CDR1 as KGHSH and CDR2 as LQKENI. Unmatched junction bases numbered 3, after V lost 0 bases and J lost 5 bases. In DNA, the CDR3 is TGTGCCAGCTCACCACCCCTAGCGGGGAAAGATACGCAGTATTTT. It encodes CASSPPLAGKDTQYF.

In this sample, this clonotype turned up many times. The chain has TRBV18 and TRBJ1-2; maybe TRBD1 (6 bases). V was pared by 1 base and J by 2 bases, with 11 bases between. Germline V gene sequence: CDR1 KGHSH, CDR2 LQKENI. This CDR3 contains 15 residues. The DNA for the CDR3 is TGTGCCAGCTCACCACGAGGGGGACAAAACTATGGCTACACCTTC. Translated, it gives CASSPRGGQNYGYTF.

This rearrangement joins TRBV9 to TRBJ2-2; D is uncertain. CDR1 is SGDLS and CDR2 is YYNGEE in the germline V gene. The CDR3 runs 13 residues. V was clipped by 2 bases and J by 4 bases, with 6 bases between them. Here the CDR3 reads CASSVGSTGELFF. CDR3 coding DNA: TGTGCCAGCAGCGTGGGCAGCACCGGGGAGCTGTTTTTT.

The CDR3 loop is CASSYAGGGARNEQFF. The CDR3 nucleotides read TGTGCCAGCAGTTACGCCGGCGGGGGGGCCCGCAATGAGCAGTTCTTC. The chain has TRBV6-2 or TRBV6-3 and TRBJ2-1, with TRBD2 identical over 9 bases. V lost 2 bases and J lost 6; bases outside the gene matches: 8. Germline V gives CDR1 MNHEY, CDR2 SVGEGT. This CDR3 has 16 amino acids.

The rearrangement uses TRBV7-3 and TRBJ1-2; D is perhaps TRBD1 (5 bases). The CDR3 is 15 residues long. The germline CDR1 and CDR2 sequences are SGHTA and FQGTGA. The V and J ends lost 3 bases and 0 bases respectively, with 11 bases between them. CDR3 sequence (DNA): TGTGCCAGCAGCTTGCAGGGAGGCACTAACTATGGCTACACCTTC. It codes for CASSLQGGTNYGYTF.

This clonotype has at least ten counts. The CDR3 bases are TGTGCCAGCAGTTTAGGTGTTCCTGAGCAGTTCTTC. Its translation is CASSLGVPEQFF. This chain joins TRBV12-3 or TRBV12-4 and TRBJ2-1; D remains ambiguous. The ends were cut back, 1 base at V and 9 bases at J, with 7 bases in the middle. The CDR3 spans 12 residues.

This clonotype was seen ten or more times. V and J are TRBV20-1 and TRBJ2-1, with 9 nucleotides matching TRBD2. The germline V gene has CDR1 DFQATT and CDR2 SNEGSKA (reference sequence). The junction had 9 bases not matched to a gene; V was cut back by 0 bases and J by 3 bases. This CDR3 has 17 amino acids. The chain's CDR3 is CSARDSGASGIYNEQFF. The CDR3 DNA sequence: TGCAGTGCTAGAGATTCAGGAGCTAGCGGGATCTACAATGAGCAGTTCTTC.

At least ten counts were recorded for this clonotype. This chain joins TRBV20-1 and TRBJ2-3; D might be TRBD2 (5 bases). V lost 4 bases, J lost 3 bases, and 11 bases lay in between. The CDR3 is made up of 13 amino acids. In germline, CDR1 is DFQATT, CDR2 SNEGSKA (reference sequence). CDR3 sequence reads: CSAIGDGTDTQYF. The CDR3 nucleotides are TGCAGTGCTATCGGGGATGGGACAGATACGCAGTATTTT.

At least ten counts were recorded for this clonotype. The V gene is TRBV4-2, the J gene TRBJ1-6, with 11 bases matching TRBD1. With V trimmed by 2 bases and J by 7 bases, 10 bases remained unmatched. The CDR3 consists of 18 residues. Germline lookup yields CDR1 LGHNA and CDR2 YNFKEQ. CDR3 sequence: CASSQRDRGNLGNSPLHF. The CDR3, as DNA: TGTGCCAGCAGCCAACGGGACAGGGGGAATCTCGGGAATTCACCCCTCCACTTT.

This clonotype was observed many times. The V gene is TRBV25-1, the J gene TRBJ1-1; D is undetermined. The CDR3 covers 14 residues. Germline values: CDR1 MGHDK, CDR2 SYGVNS. Trimming shortened V by 4 bases and J by 5 bases, and 14 bases separated the two germline ends. The CDR3 loop is CASSGQEASTEAFF. CDR3 sequence (DNA): TGTGCCAGCAGTGGTCAGGAAGCGAGTACTGAAGCTTTCTTT.

In this sample, this clonotype turned up many times. The chain recombines TRBV24-1 with TRBJ2-5; D uncertain. The V gene lost 3 bases and the J gene lost 5 bases, with 9 bases spanning the gap. CDR3 size: 13 residues. Germline CDR1 is KGHDR and CDR2 is SFDVKD. For the CDR3, the DNA is TGTGCCACCAGTGATGCTAGGGTGGAGACCCAGTACTTC. This translates into CATSDARVETQYF.

This clonotype was counted at least ten times. CDR3 protein: CASRRGSPSGNTIYF. Here the CDR3 DNA reads TGTGCCAGCAGGAGGGGGAGCCCCTCTGGAAACACCATATATTTT. This chain uses TRBV28 with TRBJ1-3, with D maybe TRBD1 (6 bases). Germline V gene sequence: CDR1 MDHEN, CDR2 SYDVKM. This CDR3 has 15 residues. The V end was cut by 6 bases, the J end by 0 bases, with 12 bases between.